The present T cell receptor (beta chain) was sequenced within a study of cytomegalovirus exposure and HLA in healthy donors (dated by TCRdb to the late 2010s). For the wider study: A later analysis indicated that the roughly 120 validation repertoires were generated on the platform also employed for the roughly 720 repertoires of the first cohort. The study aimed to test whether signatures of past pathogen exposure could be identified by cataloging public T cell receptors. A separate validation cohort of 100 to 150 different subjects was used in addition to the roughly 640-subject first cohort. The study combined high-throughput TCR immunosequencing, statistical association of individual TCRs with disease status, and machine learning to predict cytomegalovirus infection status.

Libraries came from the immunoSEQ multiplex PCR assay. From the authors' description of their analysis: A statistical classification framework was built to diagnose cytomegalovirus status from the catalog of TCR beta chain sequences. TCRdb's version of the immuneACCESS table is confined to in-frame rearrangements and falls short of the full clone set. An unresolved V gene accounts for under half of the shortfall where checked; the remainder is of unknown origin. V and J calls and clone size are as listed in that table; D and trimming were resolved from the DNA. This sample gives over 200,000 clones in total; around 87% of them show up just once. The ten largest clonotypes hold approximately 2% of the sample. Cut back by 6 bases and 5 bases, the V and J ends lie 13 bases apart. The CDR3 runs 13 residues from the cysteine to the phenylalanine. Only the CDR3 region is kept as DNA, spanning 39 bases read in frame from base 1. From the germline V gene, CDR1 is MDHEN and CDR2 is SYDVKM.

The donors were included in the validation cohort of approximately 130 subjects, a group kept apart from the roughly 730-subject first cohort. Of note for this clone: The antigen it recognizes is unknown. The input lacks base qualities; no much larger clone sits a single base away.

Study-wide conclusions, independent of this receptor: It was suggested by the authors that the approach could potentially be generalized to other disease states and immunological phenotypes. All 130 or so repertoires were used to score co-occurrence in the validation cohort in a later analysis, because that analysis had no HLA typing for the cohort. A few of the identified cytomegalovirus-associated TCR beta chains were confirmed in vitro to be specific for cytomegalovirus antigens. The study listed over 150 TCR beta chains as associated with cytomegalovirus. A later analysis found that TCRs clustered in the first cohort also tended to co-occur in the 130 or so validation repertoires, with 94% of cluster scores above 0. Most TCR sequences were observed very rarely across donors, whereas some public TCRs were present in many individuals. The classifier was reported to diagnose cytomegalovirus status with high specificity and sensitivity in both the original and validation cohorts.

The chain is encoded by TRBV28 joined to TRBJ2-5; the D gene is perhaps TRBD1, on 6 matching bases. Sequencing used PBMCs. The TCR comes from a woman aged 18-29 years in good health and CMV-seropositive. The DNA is TGTGCCAGCAGACTGGGACACAGGGAGACCCAGTACTTC. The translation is CASRLGHRETQYF.